Listed below are T cell receptor beta chains from one sample, sequenced in a study of identical twins. TCRdb ran MiXCR on the 5' RACE reads and lists one entry per CDR3 protein. This table has just over 500,000 distinct CDR3 sequences, approximately 22% appearing once. These data also featured in a second study, about T cells expressing NK-cell markers.

Sequenced: CD4+ T cells sorted from blood. The receptors here all came from a woman younger than 30 in good health. Both conserved end residues are trimmed from each CDR3.

TRBJ2-7 TRBV20-1 SARVLAEGFHEQY
TRBJ2-2 TRBV12-3/TRBV12-4 ASSLGRRGTGELF
TRBJ2-1 TRBV12-3/TRBV12-4 ASSLAYEANWSGEQF
TRBJ2-5 TRBV6-1 ASRTREGYQETQY
TRBJ2-1 TRBV9 ASSAGTSTNNEQF
TRBJ2-7 TRBV7-2 ASSLVGDGVYEQY
TRBJ2-7 TRBV12-3/TRBV12-4 ASSVTGPYEQY
TRBJ1-1 TRBV9 ASSVDGTGGTEAF
TRBJ1-5 TRBV4-1 ASSQGQGAGNQPQH
TRBJ2-1 TRBV9 ASSVAPGLGSNEQF
TRBJ1-1 TRBV12-3/TRBV12-4 ASSQGLNTEAF
TRBJ1-5 TRBV27 ASTGGQGQPQH
TRBJ1-1 TRBV5-1 ASSWGGLGTEAF
TRBJ2-3 TRBV5-1 ASSLALAQSTDTQY
TRBJ2-7 TRBV15 ATSRNPRGSYEQY
TRBJ2-2 TRBV7-9 ASSSFKTGELF
TRBJ2-1 TRBV11-3 ASSSQGPQGYNEQF
TRBJ2-1 TRBV6-2/TRBV6-3 ASRATRSYNEQF
TRBJ2-1 TRBV7-3 ASSSSLAGGNYEQF
TRBJ1-1 TRBV9 ASSTRGGPEAF
TRBJ2-1 TRBV7-2 ASSSRQGYNEQF
TRBJ1-2 TRBV7-9 ASSLNTGASYGYT
TRBJ2-5 TRBV6-5 ASSYSVSGEETQY
TRBJ1-5 TRBV20-1 SARRSGRGEGQPQH